What follows describes a single T cell receptor beta chain. The library attached unique molecular identifiers to individual cDNA molecules. How the authors handled the data: Counting gave a median of 95,638 TCRs per sample, with values ranging from about 20,000 to 750,000. TCRdb recomputed calls from the RACE reads with MiXCR, one row per CDR3 protein. These V and J calls are TCRdb output, not the study's own analysis. This sample has 350,000 or so distinct CDR3 sequences; under 8% occur once, and the top ten carry 8% to 9%. With 1 base removed from V and 8 bases from J, the gap between germline ends came to 12 bases. Germline V gene data show CDR1 as SGHTA and CDR2 as FQGNSA. This CDR3 has 14 residues. Time point: patch test 1, 2 weeks after DPC sensitization. The treatment: therapeutic diphenylcyclopropenone sensitization with weekly scalp DPC. This entry is derived from a study of human T cells and chemical hapten exposure. Whole-study context: A 2 cm by 2 cm inner upper arm patch received 2% DPC for sensitization.

The receptor was derived from a woman aged 18 to 35 with alopecia areata. Some clones in this sample may be carry-over from other donors' samples. The chain joins TRBV7-2 to TRBJ2-1, with D hard to call. Sample: whole blood, taken in connection with sensitization to the hapten diphenylcyclopropenone (DPC). In nucleotides, the CDR3 is TGTGCCAGCAGCTTAGTGCCGAGGAAGCATGAGCAGTTCTTC. Translating gives CASSLVPRKHEQFF.